This T cell receptor (beta chain) was observed in a study of T cells in Graves' hyperthyroidism and ophthalmopathy. General study findings and limits: Prediction of ophthalmopathy progression came a median approximately 6.6 months pre-onset. Blood samples included most of the expanded thyroid clonotypes exceeding 0.001.

Ophthalmopathy in the patients scored at least 3 on Clinical Activity Score and at least 4 on NOSPECS grade, lasting under 3 months. Patients were excluded for uncontrolled infection, other autoimmune disease, pregnancy or lactation. The CDR3 regions of TCR beta were amplified from RNA transcripts. RT-PCR in the first round (using the HTBI primer set) targeted the TCR CDR3. A single record per CDR3 protein comes from TCRdb applying MiXCR to the multiplex PCR reads. Of 490,000 or so distinct CDR3 sequences in the sample, about 22% were seen once. The CDR3 loop spans 13 amino acids. The V segment lost 5 bases and the J segment 4 bases; nucleotides outside the gene matches: 4. From germline, CDR1 is MNHEY and CDR2 SMNVEV (reference sequence). At least ten counts were recorded for this clonotype. Its antigen remains unknown.

Source material: blood. The TCR originated in a woman aged 70-85 years with Graves' ophthalmopathy. This chain connects TRBV27 to TRBJ1-2; 7 bases are a match to TRBD1. The CDR3 sequence is CASSNRGGYGYTF. The CDR3, as DNA: TGTGCCAGCAGTAACAGGGGAGGCTATGGCTACACCTTC.